This T cell receptor beta chain emerged from a study of T cell changes during pregnancy in multiple sclerosis. CDR1 and CDR2 (germline): SGHVS, FNYEAQ. The ends were cut back, 6 bases at V and 1 base at J, with 12 bases in the middle. The CDR3 consists of 14 residues. Assay: immunoSEQ multiplex PCR; the TCRdb copy retains only in-frame clones and omits some. Among 50,000 to 60,000 clones listed, around 90% were seen once. The sample here was peripheral blood, taken after pregnancy. This receptor was identified in a female donor in good health, enrolled as a control in a pregnancy study. The chain recombines TRBV7-6 with TRBJ2-5, with D perhaps matching TRBD1 (5 bases). The CDR3 DNA is TGTGCCAGCAGAGATCAGGGTATCCAAGAGACCCAGTACTTC. Protein product: CASRDQGIQETQYF.